These 17 T cell receptor beta chains share one sample of origin, sequenced in a study of neurological immune-mediated disorders. TCRdb passed the 5' RACE reads through MiXCR, listing each CDR3 protein once. The table records about 28,000 distinct CDR3 sequences, about 7% of them present only once. The sequenced sample consisted of PBMCs. These receptors originate from a woman between 45 and 65 years old in good health.

This clonotype has ten or more counts. This rearrangement joins TRBV20-1 to TRBJ2-3; 9 positions match TRBD2. CDR1 DFQATT and CDR2 SNEGSKA come from the germline V gene (reference sequence). J was trimmed by 2 bases and V by 6 bases; bases with no gene match: 6. The CDR3 contains 14 residues. The chain's CDR3 is CSAETSGLTDTQYF. The CDR3 bases are TGCAGTGCGGAAACTAGCGGGCTCACAGATACGCAGTATTTT.

This clonotype was seen at least ten times. This CDR3 is CASSSPASGRYEQYF. The CDR3, as DNA: TGTGCCAGCAGCTCCCCAGCTAGCGGGAGGTACGAGCAGTACTTC. The chain uses TRBV6-2 or TRBV6-3 and TRBJ2-7, with 11 bases matching TRBD2. Unmatched junction bases numbered 8, after V lost 6 bases and J lost 4 bases. Germline CDR1 and CDR2: MNHEY and SVGEGT. This CDR3 comprises 15 residues.

This clonotype was counted at least ten times. V gene TRBV5-6 combines with J gene TRBJ1-5; maybe TRBD1 (6 bases). Germline V gene sequence: CDR1 SGHDT, CDR2 YYEEEE. Trimming pared 5 bases from V and 4 bases from J, leaving 19 bases between. The CDR3 sequence is 16 residues long. In nucleotides, the CDR3 is TGTGCCAGCAGTGAGGGGGTTGGCAGGCTGAATCAGCCCCAGCATTTT. It codes for CASSEGVGRLNQPQHF.

In this sample, this clonotype turned up many times. The chain carries TRBV20-1 and TRBJ2-2; 14 bases map to TRBD2. Germline trimming cut 1 base from V and 1 base from J; bases unmatched to any gene: 2. From germline, CDR1 is DFQATT and CDR2 SNEGSKA (reference sequence). This CDR3 is built from 17 residues. The CDR3 region has the DNA TGCAGTGCTAGAGGGACTAGCGGGAGGCAGAACACCGGGGAGCTGTTTTTT. Its protein product is CSARGTSGRQNTGELFF.

This clonotype showed up many times. The V and J genes are TRBV9 and TRBJ2-6, with D possibly being TRBD1 (5 bases). V was trimmed by 2 bases and J by 5 bases, leaving 8 bases between them. The germline V gene has CDR1 SGDLS and CDR2 YYNGEE. This CDR3 has 14 residues. The CDR3 nucleotides read TGTGCCAGCAGCGTGCAGGACAGGGCCAACGTCCTGACTTTC. Translation: CASSVQDRANVLTF.

This clonotype was seen at least ten times. The chain carries TRBV7-2 and TRBJ1-3; no firm D call. In germline, CDR1 is SGHTA, CDR2 FQGNSA. With 2 bases removed from V and 5 bases from J, the gap between germline ends came to 1 base. The CDR3 length is 11 residues. CDR3 nucleotide sequence: TGTGCCAGCAGCTTAAGAAACACCATATATTTT. Protein sequence: CASSLRNTIYF. The complete variable domain, with remaining parts taken from reference TRBV7-2 and TRBJ1-3, reads GAGVSQSPSNKVTEKGKDVELRCDPISGHTALYWYRQSLGQGLEFLIYFQGNSAPDKSGLPSDRFSAERTGGSVSTLTIQRTQQEDSAVYLCASSLRNTIYFGEGSWLTVV.

The sample holds many counts of this clonotype. The rearrangement links TRBV7-2 to TRBJ2-7; 7 nucleotides line up with TRBD1. CDR3 size: 15 residues. Germline trimming cut 5 bases from V and 3 bases from J; bases unmatched to any gene: 10. The germline gives CDR1 SGHTA, CDR2 FQGNSA. The CDR3 nucleotides are TGTGCCAGCAGCACTCAACAGGGGTCTCTCTACGAGCAGTACTTC. It yields the protein CASSTQQGSLYEQYF. Drawing the rest from reference TRBV7-2 and TRBJ2-7, the complete variable domain is GAGVSQSPSNKVTEKGKDVELRCDPISGHTALYWYRQSLGQGLEFLIYFQGNSAPDKSGLPSDRFSAERTGGSVSTLTIQRTQQEDSAVYLCASSTQQGSLYEQYFGPGTRLTVT.

This clonotype was counted at least ten times. This chain joins TRBV7-8 and TRBJ2-6, with TRBD1 matching over 7 bases. Trimming at V came to 5 bases and at J to 7 bases, leaving 5 bases not matched to a gene. CDR3 length: 14 amino acids. The germline V gene has CDR1 SGHVS and CDR2 FQNEAQ. The CDR3 DNA is TGTGCCAGCAGCCTACAGGGGAGAGCCAACGTCCTGACTTTC. Amino acids: CASSLQGRANVLTF.

This clonotype has at least ten counts. The chain employs TRBV28 and TRBJ2-1; tentatively, D is TRBD2 (6 bases). The CDR3 runs to 16 residues. From germline, CDR1 is MDHEN and CDR2 SYDVKM. Trimming removed 5 bases at V and 6 bases at J, with 20 bases between. For the CDR3, the DNA is TGTGCCAGCAGTCCTAGGAGGCTAGCGAGGGTCAATGAGCAGTTCTTC. Translated: CASSPRRLARVNEQFF.

This clonotype appeared many times. J is TRBJ2-7 and V is TRBV5-1, with D perhaps matching TRBD2 (6 bases). CDR3 length equals 14 residues. V dropped 1 base and J dropped 6 bases, with 14 bases sitting between them. Germline-derived CDR1 and CDR2 are SGHRS and YFSETQ. CDR3: CASSLFGGDPEQYF. The CDR3 DNA follows: TGCGCCAGCAGCTTGTTCGGAGGGGATCCCGAGCAGTACTTC.

This clonotype was seen at least ten times. The chain links TRBV7-2 to TRBJ1-5, with no clear D. Trimming took 1 base from V and 4 from J, leaving 5 bases between them. CDR1 is SGHTA and CDR2 is FQGNSA in the germline V gene. The CDR3 runs to 13 residues. This CDR3 reads CASSLVGNQPQHF. The DNA of the CDR3 is TGTGCCAGCAGCTTAGTGGGAAATCAGCCCCAGCATTTT.

This clonotype was seen repeatedly, ten times or more. V usage is TRBV18 and J usage is TRBJ2-7, with 10 bases lining up with TRBD2. Germline CDR1 and CDR2: KGHSH and LQKENI. This CDR3 has 14 amino acids. V dropped 5 bases and J dropped 4; count of bases not matched to a gene: 5. The CDR3 bases are TGTGCCAGCTCAACGCTAGCGGGGGAATACGAGCAGTACTTC. This gives the protein CASSTLAGEYEQYF.

This clonotype was detected ten times or more. V and J are TRBV27 and TRBJ2-1; 8 nucleotides line up with TRBD2. The V gene end was trimmed by 3 bases and the J gene end by 4 bases; junction bases not matched to a gene: 8. The germline gives CDR1 MNHEY, CDR2 SMNVEV (reference sequence). The CDR3 covers 16 residues. CDR3 sequence: CASSLDGRVGYNEQFF. The CDR3 region has the DNA TGTGCCAGCAGTTTGGACGGGAGGGTAGGATACAATGAGCAGTTCTTC.

This sequence joins TRBV7-6 and TRBJ2-2; 7 bases agree with TRBD2. Germline V gives CDR1 SGHVS, CDR2 FNYEAQ. The CDR3 is 17 residues long. J lost 6 bases, V lost 2 bases, and 12 bases had no gene match. CDR3 region: CASSLPGGSYVSGELFF. CDR3 nucleotides: TGTGCCAGCAGCTTACCCGGCGGGAGTTACGTTTCCGGGGAGCTGTTTTTT.

This clonotype was detected many times. The chain carries TRBV7-9 and TRBJ2-1; D possibly corresponds to TRBD1 (6 bases). V was clipped by 5 bases and J by 0 bases, with 20 bases between them. Germline CDR1 and CDR2: SEHNR and FQNEAQ (reference sequence). The CDR3 extends over 18 amino acids. For the CDR3, the DNA is TGTGCCAGCAGCCCGGACAGCTTGCAGGTATACTCCTACAATGAGCAGTTCTTC. The encoded protein is CASSPDSLQVYSYNEQFF.

This clonotype occurred many times. The chain couples TRBV10-3 to TRBJ1-1; TRBD1 aligns across 9 bases. Germline assignment: CDR1 ENHRY and CDR2 SYGVKD. V trimming: 5 bases; J trimming: 6 bases; junction bases outside the gene matches: 7. The CDR3 totals 14 residues. CDR3 sequence reads: CAISQPRQGAEAFF. The CDR3 DNA follows: TGTGCCATCAGTCAGCCTCGACAGGGGGCTGAAGCTTTCTTT.

This clonotype was seen repeatedly, ten times or more. This rearrangement joins TRBV20-1 to TRBJ2-7; 10 bases are a match to TRBD1. J gave up 1 base and V 6 bases, and 12 bases lay outside the gene matches. Per the germline V gene, CDR1 is DFQATT and CDR2 is SNEGSKA (reference sequence). CDR3 size: 16 residues. CDR3 sequence (DNA): TGCAGTGCCGGGACAGGGGTTCTGAGGGGATCCTACGAGCAGTACTTC. Its translation is CSAGTGVLRGSYEQYF.